These T cell receptor beta chains were read from a single sample in a study of Ad26.COV2.S vaccination and SARS-CoV-2 variants. TCRdb's table, derived via immunoSEQ multiplex PCR, lists solely in-frame clones and lacks some. The data show fewer than 900,000 clones, 89% seen once. The specimen was peripheral blood, collected in a trial of Ad26.COV2.S vaccine versus placebo. The receptors derive from a person aged 18-60 years who received the Ad26.COV2.S COVID-19 vaccine or a placebo. The CDR3 runs from the conserved cysteine through the conserved F or W. Each record gives: V gene, clone size, J gene, D gene, CDR3 protein, CDR3 DNA. The D gene is left open where the match is weak. Rows may omit the clone size; those that give it use once, few, many or a size class.

TRBV5-1	once	TRBJ2-1	TRBD2	CASSGTSGLYNEQFF	TGCGCCAGCAGTGGAACTAGCGGCCTATACAATGAGCAGTTCTTC
TRBV9	-	TRBJ2-2	-	CASSVEGRVAGELFF	TGTGCCAGCAGCGTAGAGGGCAGGGTGGCCGGGGAGCTGTTTTTT
TRBV3-1/TRBV3-2	-	TRBJ1-1	-	CASSEQRLMNTEAFF	TGTGCCAGCAGCGAACAGCGGTTGATGAACACTGAAGCTTTCTTT
TRBV7-3	-	TRBJ1-2	-	CASSLTRNDGYTF	TGTGCCAGCAGCTTAACCAGAAATGATGGCTACACCTTC
TRBV11-2	-	TRBJ1-6	TRBD1	CASSGGTGAPYNSPLHF	TGTGCCAGCAGCGGGGGGACAGGGGCACCCTATAATTCACCCCTCCACTTT
TRBV5-8	once	TRBJ2-7	TRBD1	CASSSRDRYSYEQYF	TGTGCCAGCAGCTCCCGGGACAGATACTCCTACGAGCAGTACTTC
TRBV3-1/TRBV3-2	-	TRBJ2-1	-	CASSQDKGFSYNEQFF	TGTGCCAGCAGCCAAGATAAAGGGTTCTCCTACAATGAGCAGTTCTTC
TRBV7-9	-	TRBJ2-1	-	CASSSPDGRQEQFF	TGTGCCAGCAGCTCCCCGGACGGCAGACAGGAGCAGTTCTTC
TRBV6-5	-	TRBJ2-7	TRBD1	CASTGTGNIEQYF	TGTGCCAGCACCGGGACAGGGAATATCGAGCAGTACTTC
TRBV5-1	once	TRBJ2-2	-	CASSLAGDANTGELFF	TGCGCCAGCAGCTTAGCAGGGGACGCGAACACCGGGGAGCTGTTTTTT